The 23 T cell receptor beta chains below all came from one sample that was sequenced in a study of T cells in Graves' hyperthyroidism and ophthalmopathy. The CDR3 regions of TCR beta were amplified from RNA transcripts. First-round RT-PCR of the TCR CDR3 relied on the HTBI primer set. MiXCR was run by TCRdb on the multiplex PCR reads, yielding one entry per CDR3 protein. Of approximately 520,000 distinct CDR3 sequences listed, approximately 25% are singletons. The specimen was blood. These receptors were obtained from a woman aged 25 to 39 with Graves' ophthalmopathy.

There are a few counts of this clonotype. The chain couples TRBV7-2 to TRBJ2-7; 8 bases fit TRBD2. The CDR3 has 13 amino acids. The germline gives CDR1 SGHTA, CDR2 FQGNSA. J was trimmed by 6 bases and V by 7 bases; bases with no gene match: 8. CDR3 in DNA: TGTGCCAGCACCACCGGGAGGGCCTCCGAGCAGTACTTC. Translation: CASTTGRASEQYF. Drawing the rest from reference TRBV7-2 and TRBJ2-7, the complete variable domain is GAGVSQSPSNKVTEKGKDVELRCDPISGHTALYWYRQSLGQGLEFLIYFQGNSAPDKSGLPSDRFSAERTGGSVSTLTIQRTQQEDSAVYLCASTTGRASEQYFGPGTRLTVT.

In this sample, this clonotype turned up a few times. This CDR3 is CASSYDDSSEAFF. The CDR3 region has the DNA TGTGCCAGCAGTTACGATGACAGCAGTGAAGCTTTCTTT. The chain carries TRBV6-5 and TRBJ1-1; TRBD1 is a possible D gene (5 bases). The CDR3 length is 13 residues. Germline assignment: CDR1 MNHEY and CDR2 SVGAGI. Trimming took off 2 bases at V and 7 bases at J, with 11 bases between the two ends.

This chain uses TRBV12-3 or TRBV12-4 with TRBJ1-2; possibly TRBD1 for D (5 bases). The CDR3 runs to 13 residues. The V and J ends lost 9 bases and 8 bases respectively, with 19 bases between them. This CDR3 reads CASATGPEGGYTF. CDR3 sequence (DNA): TGTGCCAGTGCTACCGGGCCCGAGGGGGGCTACACCTTC.

The rearrangement joins TRBV29-1 to TRBJ2-2, with 10 bases lining up with TRBD2. With 7 bases clipped from V and 5 bases from J, the junction kept 4 bases outside the gene matches. CDR3 length equals 13 residues. Germline V CDR1 and CDR2: SQVTM, ANQGSEA. Here the CDR3 reads CSGAGGRTGELFF. Written as DNA, the CDR3 is TGCAGCGGAGCGGGAGGGCGAACCGGGGAGCTGTTTTTT.

The V call is TRBV7-3, the J call TRBJ1-6; weak D call: TRBD1 (5 bases). This CDR3 spans 15 amino acids. Germline V gene sequence: CDR1 SGHTA, CDR2 FQGTGA. V lost 5 bases, J lost 9 bases, and 17 bases lay in between. The CDR3 region has the DNA TGTGCCAGCAGCCCATCGGCAGGGTATGCTTCACCCCTCCACTTT. It codes for CASSPSAGYASPLHF.

This clonotype was seen only a few times. A much larger clone differs from this one at a single base, so this may be a read error. The J gene is TRBJ1-2, the V gene TRBV4-2, with D maybe TRBD1 (5 bases). The CDR3 has 17 residues. Looked up from germline, CDR1 is LGHNA and CDR2 is YNFKEQ. CDR3 residues: CAGSQDGSGKRNYGYTF. The CDR3 DNA follows: TGTGCCGGCAGCCAAGACGGTTCAGGGAAAAGAAACTATGGCTACACCTTC.

The rearrangement joins TRBV11-2 to TRBJ1-5, with a weak D call TRBD1 (5 bases). The CDR3 has 16 residues. V dropped 1 base and J dropped 4 bases, with 14 bases sitting between them. CDR1 is SGHAT, CDR2 FQNNGV, per germline. The CDR3 coding sequence is TGTGCCAGCAGCTTAGTCGGTCAGGGTGCTAATCAGCCCCAGCATTTT. Protein sequence: CASSLVGQGANQPQHF.

This clonotype has ten or more counts. The chain links TRBV27 to TRBJ2-7; possibly TRBD2 for D (5 bases). Looked up from germline, CDR1 is MNHEY and CDR2 is SMNVEV (reference sequence). V was trimmed by 6 bases and J by 2 bases, leaving 17 bases between them. CDR3 length: 15 residues. This chain's CDR3 is CASRHRREGPYEQYF. In DNA, the CDR3 is TGTGCCAGCAGGCATCGACGCGAGGGCCCCTACGAGCAGTACTTC.

The table lists this clonotype with many counts. The chain recombines TRBV2 with TRBJ2-7; TRBD1 matches at 8 bases. J was trimmed by 2 bases and V by 8 bases; bases with no gene match: 11. This CDR3 has 15 amino acids. The germline V gene encodes CDR1 SNHLY and CDR2 FYNNEI. The CDR3 reads CASWDRRTGTYEQYF. In DNA, the CDR3 is TGTGCCAGCTGGGATCGACGGACAGGGACCTACGAGCAGTACTTC.

The chain combines TRBV7-2 with TRBJ1-6; the D is unclear. The length of the CDR3 is 15 residues. Between the trimmed V and J ends, which lost 5 bases and 0 bases, there was a span of 8 bases. Germline values: CDR1 SGHTA, CDR2 FQGNSA. CDR3 in amino acids: CASSIGSSYNSPLHF. For the CDR3, the DNA is TGTGCCAGCAGCATAGGGAGCTCCTATAATTCACCCCTCCACTTT.

Turning to this clonotype: At one end the junction does not follow the germline gene, possibly because of a read error. The chain carries TRBV9 and TRBJ2-1; the match to TRBD2 covers 10 bases. The CDR3 has 16 amino acids. The V gene's germline CDR1 is SGDLS and CDR2 YYNGEE. The CDR3 bases are TGTGCCAGCGGCCCGAGCGGGGGGGTACTAGACAATGAGCAGCTCTTC. Encoded protein: CASGPSGGVLDNEQLF.

This clonotype has a single count. V gene TRBV12-3 or TRBV12-4 combines with J gene TRBJ2-7; possible D gene TRBD1, 6 bases. The V and J ends lost 1 base and 2 bases respectively, with 18 bases between them. The CDR3 is 17 residues long. The CDR3 DNA reads TGTGCCAGCAGTTTAGATCCTTCGGGTCGACAGGCCTACGAGCAGTACTTC. Its protein product is CASSLDPSGRQAYEQYF.

The J gene is TRBJ2-5, the V gene TRBV6-2 or TRBV6-3; D remains ambiguous. Per the germline V gene, CDR1 is MNHEY and CDR2 is SVGEGT. The V and J ends lost 8 bases and 4 bases respectively, with 17 bases between them. CDR3 length equals 14 residues. CDR3 nucleotide sequence: TGTGCCAGCGGTGGTACTGTCCGGCCAGAGACCCAGTACTTC. Translating it yields CASGGTVRPETQYF.

As concerns this clonotype: A much larger clone lies a single base off, so this may be a read error. The chain couples TRBV30 to TRBJ1-1; D remains ambiguous. Germline V CDR1 and CDR2: GTSNPN, SVGIG (reference sequence). This CDR3 contains 13 residues. The CDR3: CAWSGAENTVAFF. Here the CDR3 DNA reads TGTGCCTGGAGTGGAGCGGAGAACACTGTAGCTTTCTTT.

The CDR3 region is CASSEYYTEAFF. The CDR3 nucleotides are TGTGCCAGCAGCGAATATTACACTGAAGCTTTCTTT. This rearrangement joins TRBV12-3 or TRBV12-4 to TRBJ1-1; D is ambiguous. This CDR3 comprises 12 residues. Trimming took 6 bases from V and 3 from J, leaving 8 bases between them.

The chain links TRBV6-1 to TRBJ1-2; no clear D gene. This CDR3 is 14 amino acids long. The V and J ends lost 5 bases and 0 bases respectively, with 10 bases between them. CDR1 MNHNS and CDR2 SASEGT come from the germline V gene. The CDR3 DNA sequence: TGTGCCAGCAGTCTCCGGATGGCTAACTATGGCTACACCTTC. Translated, it gives CASSLRMANYGYTF.

The table lists this clonotype with many counts. The chain carries TRBV13 and TRBJ1-1, with 8 nucleotides matching TRBD1. There are 15 residues in the CDR3. The germline gives CDR1 PRHDT, CDR2 FYEKMQ (reference sequence). V lost 4 bases and J lost 4; bases outside the gene matches: 8. In nucleotides, the CDR3 is TGTGCCAGCAGCTCAGGTCTAACAGGGGGCACTGAAGCTTTCTTT. Translated, it gives CASSSGLTGGTEAFF.

In the case of this clonotype: A junction end diverges from the germline sequence, so it may reflect a read error. This chain connects TRBV7-8 to TRBJ2-7; TRBD2 matches 7 bases. Per germline, CDR1 SGHVS and CDR2 FQNEAQ. The CDR3 is made up of 14 amino acids. For the CDR3, the DNA is TGTGCCAGCGGCTTGGGTCTAGCGGCTGTAGCTTGGTACTTC. It specifies CASGLGLAAVAWYF.

This sequence joins TRBV5-5 and TRBJ1-2, with D tentatively TRBD1 (5 bases). Germline-derived CDR1 and CDR2 are SGHKS and YYEKEE (reference sequence). This CDR3 is built from 15 residues. V lost 1 base and J 5 bases, leaving 15 bases between the germline ends. The chain's CDR3 is CASSLSQGGFYGYTF. For the CDR3, the DNA is TGTGCCAGCAGCTTGTCCCAGGGAGGATTTTATGGCTACACCTTC.

Only a few counts were recorded for this clonotype. The gene calls are TRBV6-2 or TRBV6-3 and TRBJ2-5; tentative D call: TRBD2 (6 bases). CDR3 length: 14 residues. Trimming shortened V by 0 bases and J by 7 bases, and 12 bases separated the two germline ends. CDR1 is MNHEY and CDR2 is SVGEGT in the germline V gene. In DNA, the CDR3 is TGTGCCAGCAGTTACTCCGGGACTCCAAGGACCCAGTACTTC. The encoded protein is CASSYSGTPRTQYF.

Ten or more counts support this clonotype. CDR3 residues: CASRQGQYEQYF. The CDR3 DNA reads as TGTGCCAGCAGACAGGGACAGTACGAGCAGTACTTC. This chain uses TRBV12-3 or TRBV12-4 with TRBJ2-7; 7 bases match TRBD1. The CDR3 is made up of 12 amino acids. The V segment lost 6 bases and the J segment 4 bases; nucleotides outside the gene matches: 3.

This clonotype was detected ten times or more. The chain has TRBV27 and TRBJ1-5; 8 nucleotides match TRBD1. The CDR3 totals 15 residues. Germline V lookup: CDR1 MNHEY, CDR2 SMNVEV (reference sequence). The J segment lost 6 bases and the V segment lost 4 bases, leaving 8 bases of the junction unmatched. CDR3 loop: CASSSLQGAFQPQHF. The CDR3 DNA is TGTGCCAGCAGTTCTCTCCAGGGGGCTTTTCAGCCCCAGCATTTT.

The chain has TRBV12-3 or TRBV12-4 and TRBJ1-2; D is unclear. CDR3 size: 13 residues. Trimming removed 6 bases from V and 1 base from J, with 9 bases in between. The CDR3 loop reads CASRPGNNYGYTF. The CDR3, as DNA: TGTGCCAGCAGGCCGGGAAATAACTATGGCTACACCTTC.